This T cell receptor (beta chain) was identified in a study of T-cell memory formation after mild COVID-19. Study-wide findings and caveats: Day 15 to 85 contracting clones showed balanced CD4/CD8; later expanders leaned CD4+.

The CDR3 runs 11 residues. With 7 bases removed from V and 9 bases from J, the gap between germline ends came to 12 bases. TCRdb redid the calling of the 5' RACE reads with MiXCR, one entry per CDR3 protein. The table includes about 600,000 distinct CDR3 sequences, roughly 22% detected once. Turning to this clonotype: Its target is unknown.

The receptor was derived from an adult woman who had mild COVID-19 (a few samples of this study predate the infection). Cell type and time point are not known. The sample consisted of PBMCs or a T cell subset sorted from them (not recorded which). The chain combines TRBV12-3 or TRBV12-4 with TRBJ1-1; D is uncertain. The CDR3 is CASIQMGQAFF. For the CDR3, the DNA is TGTGCCAGCATTCAAATGGGCCAAGCTTTCTTT.